This T cell receptor (beta chain) was obtained from a study of T cells in narcolepsy. Overall study context: Healthy controls were enrolled alongside patients with narcolepsy type 1 or type 2. Findings and caveats of the study: Some memory CD4+ repertoires had no autoreactive clone sequences. Blood of same and different patients, but not healthy controls, reportedly held recurring autoreactive clonotypes. HCRT-specific and TRIB2-specific autoreactive clonotypes appeared among same-patient CSF and blood CD4+ clonotypes.

V lost 3 bases and J lost 4, with 9 bases in between. CDR3 length equals 14 residues. CDR1 and CDR2 (germline): SGHTA, FQGNSA. As to this clone: The antigen is unknown.

Data came from immunoSEQ multiplex PCR; TCRdb stores just in-frame clones and leaves some out. The sample yields around 33,000 clones, 75% to 90% seen once. The clonotype was recovered from a human donor with narcolepsy. Sequenced sample: CD45RA- memory CD4+ T cells from PBMCs. The chain combines TRBV7-2 with TRBJ1-4; D is possibly TRBD1 (6 bases). The CDR3 reads CASSLDSVNEKLFF. CDR3 coding DNA: TGTGCCAGCAGCTTGGACAGCGTTAATGAAAAACTGTTTTTT. The full variable domain, with the rest looked up from reference TRBV7-2 and TRBJ1-4, is GAGVSQSPSNKVTEKGKDVELRCDPISGHTALYWYRQSLGQGLEFLIYFQGNSAPDKSGLPSDRFSAERTGGSVSTLTIQRTQQEDSAVYLCASSLDSVNEKLFFGSGTQLSVL.